This TCR beta chain is from a study of cytomegalovirus exposure and HLA in healthy donors. Regarding the study as a whole: It is likely that the observed cluster of highly shared sequence variants was a sequencing artifact.

With respect to this clone: The antigen is not known.

Germline CDR1 and CDR2: ENHRY and SYGVKD. The CDR3 has 15 amino acids. Trimming took 6 bases from V and 7 from J; bases not matched to a gene: 7. PCR employed 60 Vbeta and 13 Jbeta primers. TCRdb's copy holds only in-frame clones and misses some; the assay was immunoSEQ multiplex PCR. The repertoire includes 180,000 or so clones, 81% of them detected once, and roughly 4.5% sits in the top ten. The receptor's source is a woman aged 18 to 35 in good health and CMV-seropositive. The specimen sequenced was PBMCs. V is TRBV10-3 and J is TRBJ1-6; 9 nucleotides agree with TRBD1. The CDR3 sequence: CAIRNEGQGNSPLHF. CDR3 nucleotide sequence: TGTGCCATCAGAAACGAGGGACAGGGAAATTCACCCCTCCACTTT.